The rows below give T cell receptor beta chains drawn from one sample of a study of beta chain features in type 1 diabetes. Clones were read by immunoSEQ multiplex PCR, and TCRdb kept only the in-frame ones, dropping some. The sample shows about 290,000 clones, about 7.8% of them seen only once. Material for sequencing was central memory CD4+ T cells from blood. The receptor set was obtained from a woman under 30 in good health. The CDR3 runs from the conserved cysteine through the conserved F or W. D genes are given only for firm matches. A row's size may be missing; if present it is once, few, many or a size class.

TRBV19	TRBD1	few	TRBJ2-2	TGTGCCAGTAGTCTCCGGGGACAGCAAACCGGGGAGCTGTTTTTT	CASSLRGQQTGELFF
TRBV11-2	-	-	TRBJ2-6	TGTGCCAGCAGCGCAGGGGACCGCTCTGGGGCCAACGTCCTGACTTTC	CASSAGDRSGANVLTF
TRBV15	-	-	TRBJ2-3	TGTGCCACCAGCAGGACCAGGGGTTCCGCAGATACGCAGTATTTT	CATSRTRGSADTQYF
TRBV13	TRBD1	many	TRBJ2-7	TGTGCCAGCAGCCCCCGGGACAGACCCTACGAGCAGTACTTC	CASSPRDRPYEQYF
TRBV4-3	-	few	TRBJ2-1	TGCGCCAGCAGCCAAGATCTCCTAGCGACTGCTAGGAATGAGCAGTTCTTC	CASSQDLLATARNEQFF
TRBV20-1	-	-	TRBJ2-5	TGCAGTGCTAGGCAAGCGGAGACCCAGTACTTC	CSARQAETQYF
TRBV7-3	-	-	TRBJ1-1	TGTGCCAGCAGCTTACTGGGCCCCACTGAAGCTTTCTTT	CASSLLGPTEAFF
TRBV7-9	-	many	TRBJ1-1	TGTGCCAGCAGTCCCAGGGAACGGACTGAAGCTTTCTTT	CASSPRERTEAFF
TRBV6-5	TRBD1	few	TRBJ1-5	TGTGCCAGCAGGCCGGGACAGGGGAATCAGCCCCAGCATTTT	CASRPGQGNQPQHF
TRBV6-5	-	few	TRBJ2-7	TGTGCCAGCGTTCGGGACGGGAGCTCCTACGAGCAGTACTTC	CASVRDGSSYEQYF
TRBV10-3	-	few	TRBJ1-1	TGTGCCATCAGTGAACGACAGGCGAACACTGAAGCTTTCTTT	CAISERQANTEAFF
TRBV6-5	-	-	TRBJ1-5	TGTGCCAGCACTCCTGATGGGGTTAAGCCCCAGCATTTT	CASTPDGVKPQHF
TRBV5-1	-	-	TRBJ1-3	TGCGCCAGCAGCTTGGGACAGGTAGAGGACACCATATATTTT	CASSLGQVEDTIYF
TRBV7-3	-	few	TRBJ1-2	TGTGCCAGCAGCTCAACGCCAGGGTACGGCGGCTACACCTTC	CASSSTPGYGGYTF
TRBV5-4	-	few	TRBJ1-2	TGTGCCAGCAGCCCAACATTTTCGACGACCCTGGGGTATGGCTACACCTTC	CASSPTFSTTLGYGYTF
TRBV7-3	TRBD1	once	TRBJ1-1	TGTGCCAGCAGGTCCCAGGGGGGCACTGAAGCTTTCTTT	CASRSQGGTEAFF
TRBV7-3	-	few	TRBJ1-2	TGTGCCAGCAGCCCACAGTCGGGGGACTATGGCTACACCTTC	CASSPQSGDYGYTF
TRBV29-1	-	-	TRBJ1-5	TGCAGCGTCAAACGGGACAGCAATCAGCCCCAGCATTTT	CSVKRDSNQPQHF
TRBV4-1	-	many	TRBJ1-5	TGCGCCAGCAGCCAGCCCCCTGACTTCCAGCCCCAGCATTTT	CASSQPPDFQPQHF
TRBV5-1	-	-	TRBJ2-3	TGCGCCAGCAGCCCAGACCACCCCACAGATACGCAGTATTTT	CASSPDHPTDTQYF